Each of the 22 T cell receptor beta chains below was sequenced from the same sample in a study of control samples from healthy donors and cancer patients. Produced via immunoSEQ multiplex PCR; TCRdb's table is partial and in-frame only. The sample has approximately 140,000 clones, approximately 94% seen once; the top ten hold about an eighth. The sequenced sample consisted of blood. The origin of the receptors is a man aged 35 to 55 in good health.

The chain has TRBV10-1 and TRBJ1-2, with D perhaps TRBD1 (5 bases). Germline V CDR1 and CDR2: WNHNN, SYGVQD (reference sequence). The CDR3 totals 16 residues. With 1 base removed from V and 6 bases from J, the gap between germline ends came to 18 bases. DNA of the CDR3: TGCGCCAGCAGTGAGTATGAGGGCAGGGTCTCGAATGGCTACACCTTC. Translated: CASSEYEGRVSNGYTF.

The genes are TRBV7-2 and TRBJ2-5; 14 positions match TRBD2. The V segment lost 5 bases and the J segment 5 bases; nucleotides outside the gene matches: 10. Germline CDR1 is SGHTA and CDR2 is FQGNSA. The CDR3 loop spans 17 amino acids. As DNA, the CDR3 is TGTGCCAGCAGCCCCGGGACTAGCGGGAGCGGTGGTGAGACCCAGTACTTC. Translation: CASSPGTSGSGGETQYF.

V and J are TRBV9 and TRBJ1-1; D unclear. Germline values: CDR1 SGDLS, CDR2 YYNGEE. CDR3 length equals 13 residues. V was cut by 4 bases and J by 1 base, with 8 bases left in between. The DNA for the CDR3 is TGTGCCAGCAGCAAGCCGGGGAACACTGAAGCTTTCTTT. It encodes CASSKPGNTEAFF. Supplemented by reference TRBV9 and TRBJ1-1, the full variable domain reads DSGVTQTPKHLITATGQRVTLRCSPRSGDLSVYWYQQSLDQGLQFLIQYYNGEERAKGNILERFSAQQFPDLHSELNLSSLELGDSALYFCASSKPGNTEAFFGQGTRLTVV.

The chain joins TRBV12-5 to TRBJ1-3, with 8 bases lining up with TRBD1. CDR1 and CDR2 from the germline V gene are LGHNT and FRNRAP. V was pared by 7 bases and J by 8 bases, with 13 bases of the junction left unmatched. The CDR3 runs to 15 residues. Written as DNA, the CDR3 is TGTGCTAGTGCCGGAAGCCAGGGGGCGGTGGACACCATATATTTT. Amino acid sequence: CASAGSQGAVDTIYF. Complete variable domain (other parts from reference TRBV12-5 and TRBJ1-3): DARVTQTPRHKVTEMGQEVTMRCQPILGHNTVFWYRQTMMQGLELLAYFRNRAPLDDSGMPKDRFSAEMPDATLATLKIQPSEPRDSAVYFCASAGSQGAVDTIYFGEGSWLTVV.

This rearrangement joins TRBV7-2 to TRBJ1-3; possible D gene TRBD1, 6 bases. The CDR3 sequence is 16 residues long. CDR1 and CDR2 (germline): SGHTA, FQGNSA. Trimming removed 7 bases from V and 0 bases from J, with 16 bases in between. The CDR3 reads CASNRQARGSGNTIYF. Here the CDR3 DNA reads TGTGCCAGCAACCGACAGGCGAGGGGCTCTGGAAACACCATATATTTT.

CDR3: CASTSRSGANYGYTF. CDR3 nucleotides: TGTGCCAGCACCTCACGGTCGGGGGCTAACTATGGCTACACCTTC. The genes are TRBV5-4 and TRBJ1-2, with D possibly matching TRBD1 (5 bases). CDR1 is SGHNT, CDR2 YYREEE, per germline (reference sequence). This CDR3 contains 15 residues. Trimming stripped 6 bases from V and 0 bases from J, with 15 bases between.

This chain connects TRBV7-8 to TRBJ2-2; no reliable D call. The V end lost 1 base, the J end lost 7 bases, and 4 bases lay between the germline ends. Germline V gene lookup returns CDR1 SGHVS and CDR2 FQNEAQ. The CDR3 is 12 amino acids. The CDR3 DNA reads TGTGCCAGCAGCTTAGAGGTCGGGGAGCTGTTTTTT. Amino acids: CASSLEVGELFF.

V gene TRBV30 combines with J gene TRBJ1-1; 10 bases agree with TRBD1. This CDR3 is built from 16 residues. Losses at the gene ends were 0 bases for V and 4 bases for J; bases not matched to a gene: 8. Looked up from germline, CDR1 is GTSNPN and CDR2 is SVGIG (reference sequence). The CDR3 DNA reads as TGTGCCTGGAGTGTACTAGGGACAGGGGTGATCACTGAAGCTTTCTTT. This codes for CAWSVLGTGVITEAFF.

CDR3 bases: TGTGCCAGCAGCTTTGGCAGGGGGGGGAAAAACACCATATATTTT. It yields the protein CASSFGRGGKNTIYF. This rearrangement joins TRBV11-3 to TRBJ1-3, with 7 nucleotides matching TRBD1. Germline-derived CDR1 and CDR2 are SGHNT and YENEEA. The CDR3 length is 15 residues. The J segment lost 6 bases and the V segment lost 3 bases, leaving 8 bases of the junction unmatched.

V and J are TRBV10-3 and TRBJ2-2, with D perhaps matching TRBD1 or TRBD2 (6 bases each). Germline V gene data show CDR1 as ENHRY and CDR2 as SYGVKD. This CDR3 comprises 14 residues. Deletions cut 6 bases from V and 3 bases from J, with 11 bases between. Here the CDR3 reads CAIRRGLDTGELFF. CDR3 bases: TGTGCCATCAGACGGGGGCTGGACACCGGGGAGCTGTTTTTT.

The chain uses TRBV6-2 or TRBV6-3 and TRBJ2-7; D is undetermined. Germline V gives CDR1 MNHEY, CDR2 SVGEGT. Trimming shortened V by 5 bases and J by 7 bases, and 15 bases separated the two germline ends. CDR3 length: 13 residues. In DNA form, the CDR3 reads TGTGCCAGCAGTGACCGGCCATTGCGGGAGCAGTACTTC. It codes for CASSDRPLREQYF.

This chain joins TRBV2 and TRBJ2-3; no firm D call. V was pared by 8 bases and J by 6 bases, with 18 bases between. The CDR3 is made up of 14 amino acids. Germline-derived CDR1 and CDR2 are SNHLY and FYNNEI. The CDR3 region has the DNA TGTGCCAGCTCCCTGGCCCAGGTCGGGGATACGCAGTATTTT. Amino acids: CASSLAQVGDTQYF.

The J gene is TRBJ2-7, the V gene TRBV10-2; TRBD1 matches at 7 bases. The ends lost 0 bases at V and 2 bases at J; junction bases unmatched: 1. The V gene's germline CDR1 is WSHSY and CDR2 SAAADI. The CDR3 sequence is 14 residues long. CDR3 in DNA: TGCGCCAGCAGTGAGTCCCAGGGGGCCTACGAGCAGTACTTC. It specifies CASSESQGAYEQYF.

The chain links TRBV7-8 to TRBJ2-1; tentatively, D is TRBD1 (5 bases). Germline CDR1 is SGHVS and CDR2 is FQNEAQ. This CDR3 comprises 12 residues. The V end lost 5 bases, the J end lost 8 bases, and 10 bases lay between the germline ends. This CDR3 is CASSPKGDEQFF. Written as DNA, the CDR3 is TGTGCCAGCAGCCCGAAAGGGGATGAGCAGTTCTTC. The full variable domain, its missing parts supplied by reference TRBV7-8 and TRBJ2-1, is GAGVSQSPRYKVAKRGQDVALRCDPISGHVSLFWYQQALGQGPEFLTYFQNEAQLDKSGLPSDRFFAERPEGSVSTLKIQRTQQEDSAVYLCASSPKGDEQFFGPGTRLTVL.

The V and J genes are TRBV9 and TRBJ2-2; 7 bases fit TRBD1. Trimming removed 1 base from V and 1 base from J; junction bases left unmatched: 10. Germline loops: CDR1 SGDLS, CDR2 YYNGEE. The length of the CDR3 is 18 residues. CDR3 sequence reads: CASSVRVGGAKNTGELFF. DNA of the CDR3: TGTGCCAGCAGCGTACGGGTAGGGGGCGCGAAGAACACCGGGGAGCTGTTTTTT. The variable domain in full, with the rest retrieved from reference TRBV9 and TRBJ2-2, is DSGVTQTPKHLITATGQRVTLRCSPRSGDLSVYWYQQSLDQGLQFLIQYYNGEERAKGNILERFSAQQFPDLHSELNLSSLELGDSALYFCASSVRVGGAKNTGELFFGEGSRLTVL.

This sequence joins TRBV10-1 and TRBJ2-1; D tentatively fits TRBD1 or TRBD2 (5 bases each). CDR1 and CDR2 from the germline V gene are WNHNN and SYGVQD (reference sequence). This CDR3 is 14 amino acids long. Trimming cost V 0 bases and J 7 bases, with 10 bases left between them. CDR3 sequence (DNA): TGCGCCAGCAGTGAGTCGAATGAGGGGAATGAGCAGTTCTTC. This translates into CASSESNEGNEQFF.

V gene TRBV11-2 combines with J gene TRBJ2-3; D might be TRBD2 (5 bases). The germline V gene encodes CDR1 SGHAT and CDR2 FQNNGV. The CDR3 is made up of 17 amino acids. V lost 5 bases and J 1 base, leaving 19 bases between the germline ends. The CDR3 sequence: CASSPRERATGTDTQYF. For the CDR3, the DNA is TGTGCCAGCAGCCCCCGAGAGAGGGCGACTGGCACAGATACGCAGTATTTT.

V and J are TRBV30 and TRBJ2-1; 12 bases map to TRBD2. V lost 8 bases, J lost 3 bases, and 8 bases stayed unmatched. Germline lookup yields CDR1 GTSNPN and CDR2 SVGIG (reference sequence). This CDR3 region has 15 residues. Written as DNA, the CDR3 is TGTGCCGGCGGGACTAGCGGGCTTGACTACAATGAGCAGTTCTTC. As protein: CAGGTSGLDYNEQFF.

The rearrangement links TRBV24-1 to TRBJ2-5; 14 nucleotides align to TRBD2. J was trimmed by 5 bases and V by 8 bases; bases with no gene match: 18. The germline CDR1 and CDR2 sequences are KGHDR and SFDVKD. The CDR3 runs 19 residues. CDR3 region: CATIKTRGLAGVGSETQYF. The CDR3 DNA reads as TGTGCCACCATTAAGACCCGGGGACTAGCGGGGGTAGGTTCGGAGACCCAGTACTTC.

The J gene is TRBJ2-3, the V gene TRBV10-1, with 7 bases identical to TRBD2. The CDR3 is 14 amino acids. The germline gives CDR1 WNHNN, CDR2 SYGVQD (reference sequence). The V segment lost 10 bases and the J segment 2 bases; nucleotides outside the gene matches: 9. This chain's CDR3 is CATAPAGSTDTQYF. CDR3 sequence (DNA): TGCGCCACTGCCCCAGCGGGGTCCACAGATACGCAGTATTTT.

This chain uses TRBV19 with TRBJ2-5, with D possibly TRBD2 on 6 matching bases. Germline loops: CDR1 LNHDA, CDR2 SQIVND (reference sequence). The CDR3 extends over 17 amino acids. Between the trimmed V and J ends, which lost 2 bases and 2 bases, there was a span of 18 bases. CDR3 DNA sequence: TGTGCCAGTAGTATAAAGGGGTCACATGGGAGGCAAGAGACCCAGTACTTC. Amino acids: CASSIKGSHGRQETQYF.

In its sample, this clone was seen once. The chain recombines TRBV9 with TRBJ2-2; 8 bases are a match to TRBD1. The length of the CDR3 is 15 residues. Germline trimming cut 4 bases from V and 1 base from J; bases unmatched to any gene: 3. Germline-derived CDR1 and CDR2 are SGDLS and YYNGEE. The CDR3 protein is CASSSGTGNTGELFF. CDR3 DNA: TGTGCCAGCAGCTCGGGGACAGGGAACACCGGGGAGCTGTTTTTT.